The following is a TCR beta chain sequence with its context. Germline-derived CDR1 and CDR2 are MNHEY and SMNVEV (reference sequence). The CDR3 sequence is 17 residues long. With 0 bases removed from V and 1 base from J, the gap between germline ends came to 13 bases. TCRdb's copy holds only in-frame clones and misses some; the assay was immunoSEQ multiplex PCR. The table lists 150,000 to 200,000 clones, around 75% of them singletons. The data originate from a study of blood T cell repertoires in COVID-19. The sequencing input was peripheral blood. This chain joins TRBV27 and TRBJ2-1; no definite D call. The origin of this receptor is a middle-aged woman with COVID-19, enrolled during active disease. Here the CDR3 reads CASSLSPIMSSYNEQFF. The CDR3, as DNA: TGTGCCAGCAGTTTATCGCCGATCATGAGTTCCTACAATGAGCAGTTCTTC.